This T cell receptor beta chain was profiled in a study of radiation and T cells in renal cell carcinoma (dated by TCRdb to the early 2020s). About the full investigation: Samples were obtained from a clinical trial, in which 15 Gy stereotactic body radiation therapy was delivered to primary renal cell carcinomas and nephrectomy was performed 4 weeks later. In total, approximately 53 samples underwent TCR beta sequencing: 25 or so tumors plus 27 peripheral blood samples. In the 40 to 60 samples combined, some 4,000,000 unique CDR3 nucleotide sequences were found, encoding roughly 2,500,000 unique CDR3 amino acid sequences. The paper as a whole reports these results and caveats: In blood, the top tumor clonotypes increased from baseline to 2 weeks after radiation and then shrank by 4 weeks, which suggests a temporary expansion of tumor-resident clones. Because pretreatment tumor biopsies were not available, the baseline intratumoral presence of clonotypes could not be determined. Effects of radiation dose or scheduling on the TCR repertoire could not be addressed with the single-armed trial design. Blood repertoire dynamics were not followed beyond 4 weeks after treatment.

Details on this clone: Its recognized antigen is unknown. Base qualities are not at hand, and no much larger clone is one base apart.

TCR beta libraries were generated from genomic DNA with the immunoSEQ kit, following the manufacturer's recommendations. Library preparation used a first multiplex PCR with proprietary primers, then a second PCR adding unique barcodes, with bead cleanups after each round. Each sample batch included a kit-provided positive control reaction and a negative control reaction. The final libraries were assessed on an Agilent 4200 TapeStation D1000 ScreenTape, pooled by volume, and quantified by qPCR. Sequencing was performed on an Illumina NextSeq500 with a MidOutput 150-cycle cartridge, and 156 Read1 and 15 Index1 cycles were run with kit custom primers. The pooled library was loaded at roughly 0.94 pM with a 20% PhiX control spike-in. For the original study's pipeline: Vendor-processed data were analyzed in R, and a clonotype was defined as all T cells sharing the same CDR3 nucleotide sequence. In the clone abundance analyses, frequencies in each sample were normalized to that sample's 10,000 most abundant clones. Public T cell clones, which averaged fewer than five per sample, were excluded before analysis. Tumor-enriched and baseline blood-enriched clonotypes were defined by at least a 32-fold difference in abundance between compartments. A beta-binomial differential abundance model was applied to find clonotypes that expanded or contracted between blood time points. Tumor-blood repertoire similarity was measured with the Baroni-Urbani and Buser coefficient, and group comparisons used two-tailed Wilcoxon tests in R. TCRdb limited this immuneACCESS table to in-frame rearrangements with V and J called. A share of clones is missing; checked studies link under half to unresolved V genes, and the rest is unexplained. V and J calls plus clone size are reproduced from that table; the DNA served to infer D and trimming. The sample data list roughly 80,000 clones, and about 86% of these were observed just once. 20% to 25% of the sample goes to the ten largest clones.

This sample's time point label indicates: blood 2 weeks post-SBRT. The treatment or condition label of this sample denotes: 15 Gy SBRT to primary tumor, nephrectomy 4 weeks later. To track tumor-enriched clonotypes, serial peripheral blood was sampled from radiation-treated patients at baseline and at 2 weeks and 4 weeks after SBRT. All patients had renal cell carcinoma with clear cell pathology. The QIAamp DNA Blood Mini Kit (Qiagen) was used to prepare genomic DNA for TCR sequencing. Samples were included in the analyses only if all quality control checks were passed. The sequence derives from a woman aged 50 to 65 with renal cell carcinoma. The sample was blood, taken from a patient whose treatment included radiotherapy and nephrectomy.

The CDR3 region has the sequence CASTTDRVVEQYF. The nucleotide sequence reads as follows: TGTGCCAGCACTACGGACAGGGTGGTCGAGCAGTACTTC. The sequence links TRBV28 to TRBJ2-7, and 8 junction bases match TRBD1. For this chain, trimming is 7 bases at the V end and 6 bases at the J end, and the number of junction bases without a gene match is 8. Sequences MDHEN (CDR1) and SYDVKM (CDR2) are obtained from the germline V gene. There are 13 amino acids in the CDR3, from cysteine to phenylalanine inclusive. Just CDR3 DNA is preserved here, 39 bases in frame from base 1.